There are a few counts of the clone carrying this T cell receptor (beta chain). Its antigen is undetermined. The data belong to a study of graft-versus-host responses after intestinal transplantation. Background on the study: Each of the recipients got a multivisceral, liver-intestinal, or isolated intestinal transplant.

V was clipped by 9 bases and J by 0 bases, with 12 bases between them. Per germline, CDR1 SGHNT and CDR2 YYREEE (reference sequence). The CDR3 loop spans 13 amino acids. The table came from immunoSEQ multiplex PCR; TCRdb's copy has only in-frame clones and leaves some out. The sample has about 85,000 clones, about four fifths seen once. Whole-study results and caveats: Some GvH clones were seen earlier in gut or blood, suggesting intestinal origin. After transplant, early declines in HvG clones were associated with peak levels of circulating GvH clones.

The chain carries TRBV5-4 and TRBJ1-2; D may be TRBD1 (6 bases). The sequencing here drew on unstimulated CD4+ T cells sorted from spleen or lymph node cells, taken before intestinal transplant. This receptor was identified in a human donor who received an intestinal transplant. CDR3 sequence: CATGDKTNYGYTF. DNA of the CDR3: TGTGCCACCGGGGACAAAACTAACTATGGCTACACCTTC.